This TCR beta chain was captured by sequencing in a study of shared clonotypes between healthy human individuals. For the study at large: Ranging from 18 to 49 in age, donors were a couple of women and a few men.

Libraries were prepared by immunoSEQ multiplex PCR; TCRdb keeps only in-frame clonotypes and omits some of them. The sample comprises 2 million or so clones, about 95% of which are singletons, and 0.13% rests with the top ten. Trimming stripped 4 bases from V and 1 base from J, with 16 bases between. The CDR3 is 16 residues long. CDR1 is SGHRS and CDR2 is YFSETQ in the germline V gene. The source of this sequence is a young man in good health. V is TRBV5-1 and J is TRBJ2-3; a weak D match, TRBD1 (6 bases). Sequenced input: naive CD4+ T cells sorted from blood. As to subset: CD45RA+ positively selected. DNA for the CDR3: TGCGCCAGCAGCATGGGCAGGGGCACGGGCACAGATACGCAGTATTTT. Residues: CASSMGRGTGTDTQYF.